Reported below is one T cell receptor beta chain. The antigen it binds to is not known. The junction does not match germline at one end; this may be a read error. The trial excluded patients who had a history of autoimmune disease or who were on systemic immunosuppression. In every dose cohort, peripheral blood was drawn for TCR sequencing at baseline, cycle 4 day 1, and cycle 7 day 1. The samples were taken from a phase I, first-in-human, multicenter, open-label dose-escalation trial of ivuxolimab. Adults with locally advanced or metastatic head and neck squamous cell, hepatocellular, melanoma or renal cell carcinoma were enrolled in the trial. Before TCR sequencing, CD4+ and CD8+ T cells were separately sorted from peripheral blood. This record comes from a study of OX40 agonist ivuxolimab in advanced cancers. Study-level background: Ivuxolimab was an agonistic, fully human IgG2 monoclonal antibody directed against OX40 (CD134), a costimulatory receptor. Peripheral TCRbeta sequencing was intended to test whether TCR sequence diversity was altered and clonal T-cell expansion was caused by ivuxolimab. The paper reports the monotherapy dose-escalation portion (N of about 56 patients) of the phase I ivuxolimab trial. Intravenous ivuxolimab was administered to patients every 2 weeks at six dose levels: 0.01, 0.1, 0.3, 1.5, 3 and 10 mg/kg. Partial responses occurred in three dose-escalation patients: two with cutaneous melanoma and one with hepatocellular carcinoma. Patients were allowed to have had prior anti-PD-1, anti-PD-L1 or anti-CTLA-4 therapy, and about 40% of the dose-escalation patients had been treated with checkpoint inhibitors. A male proportion of roughly 85% and a mean age of approximately 61 years, ranging from roughly 23 to 79, were recorded for the dose-escalation cohort. Among the roughly 52 dose-escalation patients, some 20 had hepatocellular carcinoma, approximately 15 melanoma, 9 renal cell carcinoma and 9 head and neck cancer. What the study reported, not specific to this receptor: After ivuxolimab, more expanded clones were found on average in CD8+ T cells than in CD4+ T cells. Low levels of normalized T-cell clonal expansion were also seen in some nonresponding patients. Antigen specificity was not determined for the clonally expanded peripheral T cells. In partial responders in the 0.1-3.0 mg/kg groups, normalized peripheral clonal expansion was found to be among the lowest, especially among CD8+ T cells. At doses from 0.1 to 3.0 mg/kg, clonal expansion was seen in both CD4+ and CD8+ blood T cells between baseline and week 6.

Genomic DNA was extracted from sorted cells for sequencing of the TCRbeta CDR3 region. The immunoSEQ Assay was used for sequencing of TCRbeta CDR3 regions. The source is immuneACCESS, and TCRdb retained only in-frame sequences with V and J called. Part of the clones is not carried over; for the studies checked, unresolved V genes explain less than half of this, and the remainder is unexplained. The sample table shows about 86,000 clones, and around 88% are seen once. The biggest ten clones account for about 1.3% of the sample. From its cysteine to its phenylalanine, the CDR3 spans 12 amino acids. The read is trimmed to its CDR3 DNA, 36 bases read in frame from base 1. Via the germline V gene, CDR1 is MDHEN and CDR2 SYDVKM.

The clonotype comes from an adult with an advanced solid tumor such as melanoma, head and neck, liver or kidney cancer. This chain is built from TRBV28 and TRBJ1-2; TRBD1 is possibly the D segment (5 matching bases). The sequenced sample was CD4+ or CD8+ T cells sorted from blood, obtained in a trial of the OX40 agonist ivuxolimab. The CDR3 protein is CASSLWNAGDFF. The DNA sequence is as follows: TGTGCCAGCAGTTTATGGAACGCCGGGGACTTCTTC.